This T cell receptor (beta chain) is from a study of a mutant IDH1 vaccine in newly diagnosed glioma. The ends were cut back, 1 base at V and 0 bases at J, with 5 bases in the middle. Germline V CDR1 and CDR2: SGDLS, YYNGEE. The CDR3 is 14 amino acids. Only in-frame clones appear in the TCRdb table, and some are missing; sequencing was by immunoSEQ multiplex PCR. The repertoire has tens of thousands of clones, 80% to 90% of them found once; the top ten carry around 1.7%. Turning to this clone: Antigen specificity is unknown.

Time point here: week 5, during vaccination. Doses comprised 300 ug of mutant IDH1 20-mer peptide each, plus topical imiquimod. New IDH1-mutant, ATRX-lost WHO grade 3 or 4 astrocytomas occurred in donors. The TCR was taken from a man in his forties or fifties with glioma. This sequence joins TRBV9 and TRBJ1-3; no clear D. Sequenced material: PBMCs, taken from a glioma patient whose treatment included an IDH1 peptide vaccine. In DNA, the CDR3 is TGTGCCAGCAGCGTAATAAGCTCTGGAAACACCATATATTTT. This encodes CASSVISSGNTIYF.